This T cell receptor beta chain was captured in a study of cytomegalovirus exposure and HLA in healthy donors (dated by TCRdb to between 2016 and 2019). About the study as a whole: According to a later analysis, the approximately 130 validation repertoires were produced on the same platform as the 700 or so repertoires of the first cohort. The study aimed to test whether cataloging public T cell receptors could reveal signatures of past pathogen exposure. The study combined high-throughput TCR immunosequencing, statistical association of individual TCRs with disease status, and machine learning to predict cytomegalovirus infection status. In addition to the first cohort of 666 subjects, a separate validation cohort of under 150 different subjects was used. General findings and caveats noted by the study authors: Across donors, most TCR sequences were observed very rarely, whereas some public TCRs were present in many individuals. Of the cluster scores, around 95% were above 0 in a later analysis, which found that TCRs clustered in the first cohort also tended to co-occur in the approximately 120 validation repertoires. A few of the identified cytomegalovirus-associated TCR beta chains were confirmed in vitro to be specific for cytomegalovirus antigens. It was suggested by the authors that the approach could potentially be generalized to other disease states and immunological phenotypes. The classifier was reported to diagnose cytomegalovirus status with high specificity and sensitivity in both the original and validation cohorts. All 120 or so repertoires were used to score co-occurrence in the validation cohort in a later analysis, because that analysis had no HLA typing for the cohort. A total of 150 to 200 TCR beta chains were listed by the study as associated with cytomegalovirus.

From the cysteine up to the phenylalanine, the CDR3 has a length of 16 residues. Only CDR3 DNA remains: 48 bases, in frame from the first base. CDR1 and CDR2, looked up from the germline V gene (reference sequence), are MNHEY and SMNVEV. V drops 0 bases and J drops 0 bases, leaving 9 bases in between. The donors belonged to the validation cohort of approximately 130 subjects, which was separate from the approximately 700-subject first cohort. This clone was detected once. This clone's antigen is unknown. Qualities for individual bases were not recorded, and no much larger clone is one base off. Library preparation employed the immunoSEQ multiplex PCR assay. On the authors' methods: A statistical classification framework was built to diagnose cytomegalovirus status from the catalog of TCR beta chain sequences. The source is immuneACCESS, and TCRdb retained only in-frame sequences with V and J called. Part of the clones is not carried over; for the studies checked, unresolved V genes explain less than half of this, and the remainder is unexplained. V and J calls and clone size come straight from that table; D and trimming were deduced from the DNA. The sample table shows 100,000 to 150,000 clones, and about nine tenths are seen once. Approximately 1.3% of the sample rests with the top ten.

The TCR was taken from a man aged 30 to 45 in good health and CMV-seronegative. Sequencing was carried out using PBMCs. This receptor chain uses TRBV27 and TRBJ2-1; a tentative D call is TRBD2 (6 bases match). The CDR3 in this case is CASSLSAGSSYNEQFF. The DNA sequence reads TGTGCCAGCAGTTTATCGGCCGGGAGCTCCTACAATGAGCAGTTCTTC.